The clone carrying this TCR beta chain was picked up a small number of times. Per the germline V gene, CDR1 is SGHRS and CDR2 is YFSETQ. The CDR3 runs 15 residues. V was clipped by 4 bases and J by 5 bases; unmatched bases: 9. cDNA serving as the sequencing template came from extracted, reverse transcribed RNA. TCRdb keeps only in-frame clones here, not all; method: immunoSEQ multiplex PCR. The sample consists of approximately 210,000 clones, about 65% of them appearing once. Regarding treatment: oral pan-JAK inhibitor, 5-10 mg twice daily. The entry originates in a study of CD8+ T cells in alopecia areata.

The material was CD4+ T cells sorted from blood, obtained around week 50, from a patient treated with tofacitinib. This sequence joins TRBV5-1 and TRBJ2-3; 8 positions match TRBD2. The receptor's source is a human donor with alopecia areata. For the CDR3, the DNA is TGCGCCAGCAGCGAACGAAGCGGGGGTTTAGATACGCAGTATTTT. Amino acids: CASSERSGGLDTQYF.